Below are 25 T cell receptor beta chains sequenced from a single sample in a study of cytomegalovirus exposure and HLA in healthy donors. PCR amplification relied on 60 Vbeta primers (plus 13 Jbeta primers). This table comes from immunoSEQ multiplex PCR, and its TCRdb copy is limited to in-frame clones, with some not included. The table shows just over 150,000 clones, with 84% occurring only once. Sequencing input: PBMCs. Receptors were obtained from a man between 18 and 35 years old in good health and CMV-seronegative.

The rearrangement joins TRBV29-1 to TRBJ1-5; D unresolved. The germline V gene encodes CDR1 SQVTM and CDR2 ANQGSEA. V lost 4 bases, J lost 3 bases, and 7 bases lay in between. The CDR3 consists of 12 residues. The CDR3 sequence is CSVGTANQPQHF. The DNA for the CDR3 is TGCAGCGTTGGAACAGCCAATCAGCCCCAGCATTTT.

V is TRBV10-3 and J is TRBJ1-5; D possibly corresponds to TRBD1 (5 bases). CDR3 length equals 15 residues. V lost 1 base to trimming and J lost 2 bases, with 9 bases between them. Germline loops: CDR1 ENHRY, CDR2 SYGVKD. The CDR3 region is CAISEFLGGNQPQHF. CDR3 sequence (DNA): TGTGCCATCAGTGAGTTTTTAGGGGGCAATCAGCCCCAGCATTTT.

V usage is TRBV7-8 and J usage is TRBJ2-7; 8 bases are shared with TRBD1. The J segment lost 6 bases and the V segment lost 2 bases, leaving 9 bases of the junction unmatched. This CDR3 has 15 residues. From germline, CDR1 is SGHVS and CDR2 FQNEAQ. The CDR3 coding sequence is TGTGCCAGCAGCTTAAACCCCGGGACAGGCCTCGAGCAGTACTTC. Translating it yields CASSLNPGTGLEQYF.

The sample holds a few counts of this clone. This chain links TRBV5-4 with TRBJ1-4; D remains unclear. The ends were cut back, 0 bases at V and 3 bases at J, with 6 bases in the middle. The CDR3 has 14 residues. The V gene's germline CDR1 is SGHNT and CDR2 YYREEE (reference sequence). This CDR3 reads CASSLDRANEKLFF. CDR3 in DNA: TGTGCCAGCAGCTTGGACAGAGCTAATGAAAAACTGTTTTTT. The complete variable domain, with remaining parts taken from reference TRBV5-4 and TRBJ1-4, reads ETGVTQSPTHLIKTRGQQVTLRCSSQSGHNTVSWYQQALGQGPQFIFQYYREEENGRGNFPPRFSGLQFPNYSSELNVNALELDDSALYLCASSLDRANEKLFFGSGTQLSVL.

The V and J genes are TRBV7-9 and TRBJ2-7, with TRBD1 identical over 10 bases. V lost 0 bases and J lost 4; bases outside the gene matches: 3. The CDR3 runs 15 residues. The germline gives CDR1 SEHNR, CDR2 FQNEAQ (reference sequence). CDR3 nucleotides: TGTGCCAGCAGCTTAGCGGGACAGGGGAGGTACGAGCAGTACTTC. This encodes CASSLAGQGRYEQYF.

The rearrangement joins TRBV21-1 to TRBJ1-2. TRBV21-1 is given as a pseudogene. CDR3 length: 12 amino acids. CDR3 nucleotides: TGTGCCAGCAGCAAAGAAACTTATGGCTACACCTTC. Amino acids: CASSKETYGYTF.

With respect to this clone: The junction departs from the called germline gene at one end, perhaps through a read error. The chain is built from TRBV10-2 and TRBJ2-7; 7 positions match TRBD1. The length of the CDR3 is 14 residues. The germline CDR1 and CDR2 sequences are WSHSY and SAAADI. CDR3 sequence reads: CASRESGGSYEQYF. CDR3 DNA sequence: TGCGCCAGCAGAGAGTCAGGGGGTTCCTACGAGCAGTACTTC.

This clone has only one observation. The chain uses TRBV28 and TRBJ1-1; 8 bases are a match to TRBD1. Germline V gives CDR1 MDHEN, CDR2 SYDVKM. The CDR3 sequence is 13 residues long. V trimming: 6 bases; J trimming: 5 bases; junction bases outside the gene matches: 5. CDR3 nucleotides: TGTGCCAGCAGGGAAACAGGGGGAACTGAAGCTTTCTTT. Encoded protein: CASRETGGTEAFF.

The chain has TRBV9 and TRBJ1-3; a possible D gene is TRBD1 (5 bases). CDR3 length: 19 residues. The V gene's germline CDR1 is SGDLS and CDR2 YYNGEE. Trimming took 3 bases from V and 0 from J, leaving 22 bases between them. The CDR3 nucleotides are TGTGCCAGCAGCGAGCCCCGGGGAGGGGAGGTTTTCTCTGGAAACACCATATATTTT. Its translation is CASSEPRGGEVFSGNTIYF.

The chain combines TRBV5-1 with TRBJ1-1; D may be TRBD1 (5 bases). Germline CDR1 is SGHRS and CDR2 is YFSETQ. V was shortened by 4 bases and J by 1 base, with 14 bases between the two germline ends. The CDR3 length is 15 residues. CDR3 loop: CASSPREDRNTEAFF. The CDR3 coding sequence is TGCGCCAGCAGCCCTCGAGAAGACAGGAACACTGAAGCTTTCTTT.

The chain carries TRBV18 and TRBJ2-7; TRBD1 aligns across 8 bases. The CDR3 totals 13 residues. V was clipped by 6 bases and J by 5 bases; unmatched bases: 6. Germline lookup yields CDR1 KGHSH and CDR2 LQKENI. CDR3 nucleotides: TGTGCCAGCTCTCCGGACAGGGCCGACGAGCAGTACTTC. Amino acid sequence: CASSPDRADEQYF.

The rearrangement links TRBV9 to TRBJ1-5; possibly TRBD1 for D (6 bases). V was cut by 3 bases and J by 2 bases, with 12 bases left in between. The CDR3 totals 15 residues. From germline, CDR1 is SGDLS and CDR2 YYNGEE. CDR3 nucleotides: TGTGCCAGCAGCGGGGGGCCCTTTGGCAATCAGCCCCAGCATTTT. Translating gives CASSGGPFGNQPQHF.

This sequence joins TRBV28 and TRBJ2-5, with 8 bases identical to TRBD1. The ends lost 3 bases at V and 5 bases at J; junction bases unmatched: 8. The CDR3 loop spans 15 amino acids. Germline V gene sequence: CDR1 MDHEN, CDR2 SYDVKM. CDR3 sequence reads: CASSFGQGAVETQYF. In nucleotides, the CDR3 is TGTGCCAGCAGTTTTGGGCAGGGGGCAGTGGAGACCCAGTACTTC. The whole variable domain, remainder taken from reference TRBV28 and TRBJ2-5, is DVKVTQSSRYLVKRTGEKVFLECVQDMDHENMFWYRQDPGLGLRLIYFSYDVKMKEKGDIPEGYSVSREKKERFSLILESASTNQTSMYLCASSFGQGAVETQYFGPGTRLLVL.

The CDR3 is CASSPRGGGYEQYF. The CDR3 nucleotides are TGTGCCAGCTCACCCCGGGGAGGAGGCTACGAGCAGTACTTC. The rearrangement uses TRBV18 and TRBJ2-7; a possible D gene is TRBD2 (6 bases). Between the trimmed V and J ends, which lost 3 bases and 3 bases, there was a span of 12 bases. The CDR3 runs 14 residues. The germline gives CDR1 KGHSH, CDR2 LQKENI.

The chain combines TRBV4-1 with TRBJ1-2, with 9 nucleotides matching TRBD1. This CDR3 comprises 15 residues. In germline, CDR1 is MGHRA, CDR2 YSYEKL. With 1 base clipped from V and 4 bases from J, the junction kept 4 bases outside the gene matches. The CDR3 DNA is TGCGCCAGCAGCCAAGGGGACAGGGACCTCTATGGCTACACCTTC. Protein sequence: CASSQGDRDLYGYTF.

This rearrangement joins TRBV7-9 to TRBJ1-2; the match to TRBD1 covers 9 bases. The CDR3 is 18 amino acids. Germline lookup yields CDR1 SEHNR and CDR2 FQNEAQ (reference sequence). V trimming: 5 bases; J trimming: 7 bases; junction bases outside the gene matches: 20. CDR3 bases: TGTGCCAGCAGCCAGCTTGGGACAGGGATCCTCCTATTGCGTGGCTACACCTTC. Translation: CASSQLGTGILLLRGYTF.

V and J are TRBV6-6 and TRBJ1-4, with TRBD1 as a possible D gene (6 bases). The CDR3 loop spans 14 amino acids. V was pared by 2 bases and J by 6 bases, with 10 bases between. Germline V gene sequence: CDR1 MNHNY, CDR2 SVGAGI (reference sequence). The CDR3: CASSYEAGDEKLFF. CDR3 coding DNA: TGTGCCAGCAGTTACGAGGCAGGGGATGAAAAACTGTTTTTT.

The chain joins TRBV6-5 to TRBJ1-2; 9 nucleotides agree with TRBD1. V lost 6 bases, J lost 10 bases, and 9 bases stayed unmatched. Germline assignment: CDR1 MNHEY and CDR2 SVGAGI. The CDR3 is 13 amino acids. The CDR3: CASRDRGWDVYTF. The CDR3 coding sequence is TGTGCCAGCAGGGACAGGGGTTGGGATGTCTACACCTTC.

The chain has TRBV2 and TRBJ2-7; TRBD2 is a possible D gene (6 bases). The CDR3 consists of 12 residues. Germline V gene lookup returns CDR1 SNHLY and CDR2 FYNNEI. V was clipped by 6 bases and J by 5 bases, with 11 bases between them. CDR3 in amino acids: CASSREAHEQYF. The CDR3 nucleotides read TGTGCCAGCAGCAGGGAGGCCCACGAGCAGTACTTC.

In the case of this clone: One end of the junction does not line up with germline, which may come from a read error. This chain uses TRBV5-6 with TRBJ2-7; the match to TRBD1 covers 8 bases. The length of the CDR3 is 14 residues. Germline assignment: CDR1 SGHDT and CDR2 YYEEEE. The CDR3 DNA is TGTGCCAGCACCTTGGGGGGACAGGTCTACGAGCAGTACTTC. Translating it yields CASTLGGQVYEQYF.

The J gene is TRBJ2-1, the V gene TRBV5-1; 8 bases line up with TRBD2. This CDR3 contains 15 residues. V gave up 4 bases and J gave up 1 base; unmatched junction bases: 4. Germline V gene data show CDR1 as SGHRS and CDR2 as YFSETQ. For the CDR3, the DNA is TGCGCCAGCAGCCTACTAGCGGCTTCCTACAATGAGCAGTTCTTC. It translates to CASSLLAASYNEQFF.

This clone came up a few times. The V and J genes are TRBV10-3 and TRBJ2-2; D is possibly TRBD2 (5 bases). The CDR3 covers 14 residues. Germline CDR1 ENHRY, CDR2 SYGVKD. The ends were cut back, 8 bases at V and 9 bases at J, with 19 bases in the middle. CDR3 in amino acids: CAIGKGLSDRELFF. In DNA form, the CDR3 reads TGTGCCATCGGTAAAGGACTCTCAGATCGGGAGCTGTTTTTT.

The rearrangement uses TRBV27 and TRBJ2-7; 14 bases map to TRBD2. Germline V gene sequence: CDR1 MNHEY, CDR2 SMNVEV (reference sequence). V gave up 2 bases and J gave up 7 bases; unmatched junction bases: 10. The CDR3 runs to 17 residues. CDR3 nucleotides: TGTGCCAGCAGTTTAGGGGGACTAGCGGGGGAACTATGGGAGCAGTACTTC. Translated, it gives CASSLGGLAGELWEQYF.

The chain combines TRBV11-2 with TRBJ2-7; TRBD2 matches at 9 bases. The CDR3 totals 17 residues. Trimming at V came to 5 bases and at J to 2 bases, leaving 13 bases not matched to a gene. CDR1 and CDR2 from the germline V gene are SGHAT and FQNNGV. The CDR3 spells CASSLILAGERTYEQYF. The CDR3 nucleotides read TGTGCCAGCAGCCTTATCTTAGCGGGAGAGCGCACCTACGAGCAGTACTTC.

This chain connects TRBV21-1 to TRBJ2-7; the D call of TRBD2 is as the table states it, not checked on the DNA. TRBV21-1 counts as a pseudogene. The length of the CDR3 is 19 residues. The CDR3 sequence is CASSKFLGLAANLSYEQYF. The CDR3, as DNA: TGTGCCAGCAGCAAATTTTTGGGACTAGCGGCCAACCTCTCCTACGAGCAGTACTTC.